This paragraph covers one T cell receptor (beta chain) sequence. Assay: immunoSEQ multiplex PCR; the TCRdb copy retains only in-frame clones and omits some. This table has around 200,000 clones, about four fifths appearing once. This entry is derived from a study of blood T cell repertoires in COVID-19. The source is a middle-aged woman with COVID-19, enrolled during active disease. Sequences were obtained from peripheral blood.

CDR3 loop: CASAREETQYF. The CDR3 DNA reads TGTGCCAGCGCGAGGGAAGAGACCCAGTACTTC. V and J are TRBV2 and TRBJ2-5; possible D gene TRBD2, 5 bases. Germline V lookup: CDR1 SNHLY, CDR2 FYNNEI. Between the trimmed V and J ends, which lost 8 bases and 3 bases, there was a span of 7 bases. The CDR3 contains 11 residues.